The 10 T cell receptor beta chains reported below all come from one sample, sequenced in a study of shared clonotypes between healthy human individuals. The naive CD8 subset, CD45RO-negative cells positively selected for CCR7, excluded terminally differentiated effector memory CD45RA+ cells. The assay was immunoSEQ multiplex PCR, and TCRdb's table has in-frame clones only and misses some. The sample lists hundreds of thousands of clones, roughly 96% occurring once. Input material: naive CD8+ T cells sorted from blood. These receptors originate from a woman under 40 in good health.

The V gene is TRBV4-2, the J gene TRBJ2-7, with 7 bases matching TRBD2. J gave up 1 base and V 3 bases, and 3 bases lay outside the gene matches. The CDR3 has 14 amino acids. CDR1 is LGHNA and CDR2 is YNFKEQ in the germline V gene. The CDR3 nucleotides read TGTGCCAGCAGCCAGGAGCGGGGATCCTACGAGCAGTACTTC. It codes for CASSQERGSYEQYF.

With regard to this clone: A junction end diverges from the germline sequence, so it may reflect a read error. The rearrangement joins TRBV6-6 to TRBJ2-1; 8 bases are a match to TRBD2. Germline assignment: CDR1 MNHNY and CDR2 SVGAGI (reference sequence). This CDR3 region has 16 residues. DNA for the CDR3: TGTGCCACCAGTTCCAGCGGGAGATATTCCTACAATGAGCAGTTCTTC. Its protein product is CATSSSGRYSYNEQFF.

Here the CDR3 reads CASRDLTSSSYNEQFF. The CDR3 DNA follows: TGTGCCAGCAGGGATTTAACAAGTAGCTCCTACAATGAGCAGTTCTTC. This chain links TRBV27 with TRBJ2-1, with unresolved D. Germline V CDR1 and CDR2: MNHEY, SMNVEV (reference sequence). The CDR3 has 16 residues. V gave up 6 bases and J gave up 0 bases, with 15 bases separating them.

The rearrangement links TRBV27 to TRBJ1-4; no reliable D call. CDR3 size: 15 residues. Germline V CDR1 and CDR2: MNHEY, SMNVEV (reference sequence). V was pared by 6 bases and J by 7 bases, with 18 bases between. The DNA of the CDR3 is TGTGCCAGCAGACCTTCGCTCGAATGGGGTGAAAAACTGTTTTTT. It yields the protein CASRPSLEWGEKLFF.

The rearrangement uses TRBV6-1 and TRBJ2-7; 7 nucleotides agree with TRBD2. V was clipped by 1 base and J by 4 bases; unmatched bases: 4. The CDR3 consists of 14 residues. From germline, CDR1 is MNHNS and CDR2 SASEGT. CDR3 region: CASSEVGGSYEQYF. The CDR3 nucleotides read TGTGCCAGCAGTGAAGTGGGCGGGAGTTACGAGCAGTACTTC.

V usage is TRBV27 and J usage is TRBJ2-4, with 10 positions matching TRBD1. The V gene end was trimmed by 3 bases and the J gene end by 5 bases; junction bases not matched to a gene: 4. In germline, CDR1 is MNHEY, CDR2 SMNVEV (reference sequence). There are 15 residues in the CDR3. The CDR3 loop reads CASSLRGQGQNIQYF. The CDR3, as DNA: TGTGCCAGCAGTTTGAGGGGACAGGGGCAAAACATTCAGTACTTC.

The chain employs TRBV10-2 and TRBJ2-3; TRBD2 matches at 11 bases. Losses at the gene ends were 7 bases for V and 5 bases for J; bases not matched to a gene: 8. CDR3 length: 15 amino acids. From germline, CDR1 is WSHSY and CDR2 SAAADI. The CDR3 sequence is CASILAGGLGDTQYF. The DNA of the CDR3 is TGCGCCAGCATTCTAGCGGGAGGCCTGGGAGATACGCAGTATTTT.

V usage is TRBV5-1 and J usage is TRBJ2-2; D not certain. The CDR3 spans 14 residues. The germline V gene has CDR1 SGHRS and CDR2 YFSETQ. V lost 0 bases to trimming and J lost 5 bases, with 8 bases between them. CDR3 nucleotides: TGCGCCAGCAGCTTGGCGATAGGGACCGGGGAGCTGTTTTTT. Protein product: CASSLAIGTGELFF.

This clone was detected once. The rearrangement uses TRBV28 and TRBJ1-2; no clear D. The CDR3 covers 14 residues. The V end lost 4 bases, the J end lost 8 bases, and 17 bases lay between the germline ends. CDR1 and CDR2 (germline): MDHEN, SYDVKM. The CDR3 spells CASSWRALPEGYTF. CDR3 DNA sequence: TGTGCCAGCAGTTGGCGGGCCCTTCCGGAAGGCTACACCTTC.

The chain links TRBV2 to TRBJ2-7; no reliable D call. Germline CDR1 is SNHLY and CDR2 is FYNNEI. V lost 4 bases to trimming and J lost 7 bases, with 8 bases between them. The CDR3 runs 11 residues. The CDR3 spells CASSGSAEQYF. The CDR3 DNA follows: TGTGCCAGCAGTGGAAGTGCTGAGCAGTACTTC.